This entry lists 28 T cell receptor beta chains sequenced from one sample in a study of cytomegalovirus exposure and HLA in healthy donors. The PCR contained 60 Vbeta and 13 Jbeta primers. This table comes from immunoSEQ multiplex PCR, and its TCRdb copy is limited to in-frame clones, with some not included. This table has fewer than 250,000 clones, over 70% appearing once. Sequences were obtained from PBMCs. These receptors all stem from a woman in her late teens or twenties in good health and CMV-seronegative.

The rearrangement uses TRBV5-6 and TRBJ1-1; D not certain. The ends were cut back, 0 bases at V and 2 bases at J, with 8 bases in the middle. CDR1 is SGHDT and CDR2 is YYEEEE in the germline V gene. This CDR3 has 14 amino acids. The CDR3 region is CASSLGRANTEAFF. The CDR3 DNA is TGTGCCAGCAGCTTGGGGAGGGCTAACACTGAAGCTTTCTTT.

This clone was detected once. The chain links TRBV6-5 to TRBJ1-1; D is undetermined. V was shortened by 3 bases and J by 4 bases, with 15 bases between the two germline ends. This CDR3 comprises 15 residues. CDR1 is MNHEY, CDR2 SVGAGI, per germline. The CDR3 protein is CASSYRPGGSTEAFF. CDR3 DNA: TGTGCCAGCAGTTATCGTCCGGGAGGGAGCACTGAAGCTTTCTTT.

V usage is TRBV5-4 and J usage is TRBJ1-1, with D hard to call. Trimming shortened V by 4 bases and J by 3 bases, and 13 bases separated the two germline ends. Per germline, CDR1 SGHNT and CDR2 YYREEE (reference sequence). The CDR3 totals 14 residues. The chain's CDR3 is CASSGRVADTEAFF. The CDR3 region has the DNA TGTGCCAGCAGCGGTCGGGTCGCTGACACTGAAGCTTTCTTT.

This clone was seen a single time. The chain links TRBV4-1 to TRBJ2-7; D is perhaps TRBD1 (5 bases). Germline loops: CDR1 MGHRA, CDR2 YSYEKL. The CDR3 spans 15 residues. The V end lost 1 base, the J end lost 7 bases, and 17 bases lay between the germline ends. The CDR3 DNA sequence: TGCGCCAGCAGCCAAGTTTTGGGGCCCCAGACAGAGCAGTACTTC. Translated: CASSQVLGPQTEQYF.

The chain carries TRBV4-1 and TRBJ2-7; 8 bases align to TRBD2. Germline V CDR1 and CDR2: MGHRA, YSYEKL. The CDR3 sequence is 15 residues long. Trimming at V came to 0 bases and at J to 4 bases, leaving 5 bases not matched to a gene. The CDR3 DNA follows: TGCGCCAGCAGCCAAGATAGCGGGAAGGGGTACGAGCAGTACTTC. Translated: CASSQDSGKGYEQYF.

The genes are TRBV19 and TRBJ2-3; 11 nucleotides align to TRBD2. The length of the CDR3 is 15 residues. V was pared by 3 bases and J by 2 bases, with 1 base of the junction left unmatched. CDR1 LNHDA and CDR2 SQIVND come from the germline V gene (reference sequence). DNA for the CDR3: TGTGCCAGTAGTATGACTAGCGGGGTCACAGATACGCAGTATTTT. Protein product: CASSMTSGVTDTQYF.

This clone was observed a few times. The rearrangement links TRBV18 to TRBJ1-2, with 7 bases aligning to TRBD1. V dropped 5 bases and J dropped 2; count of bases not matched to a gene: 11. From germline, CDR1 is KGHSH and CDR2 LQKENI. The CDR3 consists of 16 residues. CDR3 sequence reads: CASSSDRAVGNYGYTF. CDR3 coding DNA: TGTGCCAGCTCATCCGACAGGGCGGTAGGGAACTATGGCTACACCTTC. The full variable domain, in which reference TRBV18 and TRBJ1-2 provide the parts outside the CDR3, is NAGVMQNPRHLVRRRGQEARLRCSPMKGHSHVYWYRQLPEEGLKFMVYLQKENIIDESGMPKERFSAEFPKEGPSILRIQQVVRGDSAAYFCASSSDRAVGNYGYTFGSGTRLTVV.

The chain links TRBV6-5 to TRBJ1-1; tentatively, D is TRBD1 (5 bases). Per the germline V gene, CDR1 is MNHEY and CDR2 is SVGAGI. The V end was cut by 5 bases, the J end by 6 bases, with 16 bases between. This CDR3 spans 14 amino acids. The CDR3 reads CASSGAFRVAEAFF. The CDR3, as DNA: TGTGCCAGCAGTGGAGCCTTCAGGGTTGCTGAAGCTTTCTTT.

V usage is TRBV5-6 and J usage is TRBJ1-2; D may be TRBD1 (5 bases). The length of the CDR3 is 14 residues. V was clipped by 2 bases and J by 8 bases, with 16 bases between them. Germline loops: CDR1 SGHDT, CDR2 YYEEEE. The CDR3, as DNA: TGTGCCAGCAGCTTTCCCGGGACTCCGGACGGCTACACCTTC. Translating it yields CASSFPGTPDGYTF.

This clone was seen only a few times. The chain uses TRBV4-1 and TRBJ1-4, with 8 positions matching TRBD1. With 1 base clipped from V and 5 bases from J, the junction kept 3 bases outside the gene matches. Germline CDR1 MGHRA, CDR2 YSYEKL. This CDR3 spans 15 amino acids. The CDR3 region has the DNA TGCGCCAGCAGCCAAGGGACAGGGACAAATGAAAAACTGTTTTTT. Translation: CASSQGTGTNEKLFF.

V usage is TRBV4-1 and J usage is TRBJ2-5; 7 bases align to TRBD2. CDR3 length: 15 residues. V lost 5 bases to trimming and J lost 1 base; unmatched junction nucleotides: 7. Germline V gene lookup returns CDR1 MGHRA and CDR2 YSYEKL. CDR3 loop: CASSGSGKSQETQYF. In DNA, the CDR3 is TGCGCCAGCAGCGGGAGCGGGAAATCCCAAGAGACCCAGTACTTC.

This clone was counted once. CDR3 sequence reads: CASSELTLTGTGGEAFF. DNA of the CDR3: TGTGCCAGCAGTGAGCTTACTCTGACCGGGACAGGGGGGGAAGCTTTCTTT. The chain uses TRBV6-1 and TRBJ1-1; 11 bases are shared with TRBD1. V lost 3 bases to trimming and J lost 8 bases; unmatched junction nucleotides: 14. The CDR3 consists of 17 residues. Germline CDR1 MNHNS, CDR2 SASEGT.

The CDR3: CASSQERGRETQYF. For the CDR3, the DNA is TGTGCCAGCAGCCAGGAAAGGGGGAGAGAGACCCAGTACTTC. This chain links TRBV14 with TRBJ2-5, with a possible D match to TRBD1 (6 bases). Germline CDR1 reads SGHDN; CDR2 reads FVKESK. The V gene lost 3 bases and the J gene lost 4 bases, with 12 bases spanning the gap. The CDR3 consists of 14 residues.

The chain carries TRBV11-2 and TRBJ2-3; the D gene is possibly TRBD2 (6 bases). Germline loops: CDR1 SGHAT, CDR2 FQNNGV. The CDR3 is made up of 15 amino acids. V lost 4 bases, J lost 2 bases, and 13 bases lay in between. The CDR3 protein is CASSYSGGTTDTQYF. In DNA, the CDR3 is TGTGCCAGCAGCTACTCCGGGGGAACCACAGATACGCAGTATTTT.

The CDR3, as DNA: TGTGCCAGCACCCTCCGGGGAGGGGGAGGCTACGAGCAGTACTTC. Translating gives CASTLRGGGGYEQYF. This rearrangement joins TRBV5-6 to TRBJ2-7; weak D call: TRBD2 (7 bases). V lost 6 bases and J lost 3, with 19 bases in between. The germline V gene has CDR1 SGHDT and CDR2 YYEEEE. This CDR3 is built from 15 residues.

The CDR3 protein is CAWSVQGLAGYNEQFF. CDR3 bases: TGTGCCTGGAGTGTACAGGGACTAGCGGGTTACAATGAGCAGTTCTTC. The chain joins TRBV30 to TRBJ2-1; TRBD2 aligns across 12 bases. The CDR3 covers 16 residues. V shed 0 bases, J shed 4 bases, and the junction held 4 bases outside the gene matches. Germline V gene sequence: CDR1 GTSNPN, CDR2 SVGIG (reference sequence).

J is TRBJ2-2 and V is TRBV28; 7 bases fit TRBD2. This CDR3 region has 15 residues. CDR1 and CDR2 (germline): MDHEN, SYDVKM. The V gene end was trimmed by 6 bases and the J gene end by 4 bases; junction bases not matched to a gene: 8. The CDR3 DNA follows: TGTGCCAGCAGCTCAACTAGCGACAGCACCGGGGAGCTGTTTTTT. Protein product: CASSSTSDSTGELFF.

This chain uses TRBV29-1 with TRBJ2-1; 7 bases are a match to TRBD2. J was trimmed by 0 bases and V by 4 bases; bases with no gene match: 9. Looked up from germline, CDR1 is SQVTM and CDR2 is ANQGSEA. The CDR3 loop spans 16 amino acids. CDR3 in DNA: TGCAGCGTTGTGGGCGAAGTAGCGGGCTCCTACAATGAGCAGTTCTTC. Translating it yields CSVVGEVAGSYNEQFF.

The chain links TRBV12-5 to TRBJ1-3, with unresolved D. Germline CDR1 is LGHNT and CDR2 is FRNRAP. Trimming took off 6 bases at V and 0 bases at J, with 18 bases between the two ends. The CDR3 loop spans 17 amino acids. CDR3 protein: CASGSTNGLGSGNTIYF. The DNA for the CDR3 is TGTGCTAGTGGGTCAACTAACGGTCTTGGCTCTGGAAACACCATATATTTT.

This rearrangement joins TRBV13 to TRBJ2-7, with D tentatively TRBD2 (5 bases). This CDR3 region has 12 residues. With 4 bases removed from V and 6 bases from J, the gap between germline ends came to 10 bases. Germline loops: CDR1 PRHDT, CDR2 FYEKMQ (reference sequence). The CDR3 sequence is CASSSRTGEQYF. In DNA, the CDR3 is TGTGCCAGCAGCTCCCGGACTGGCGAGCAGTACTTC. The variable domain in full, completed from reference TRBV13 and TRBJ2-7, reads AAGVIQSPRHLIKEKRETATLKCYPIPRHDTVYWYQQGPGQDPQFLISFYEKMQSDKGSIPDRFSAQQFSDYHSELNMSSLELGDSALYFCASSSRTGEQYFGPGTRLTVT.

The rearrangement uses TRBV19 and TRBJ2-4; 12 nucleotides line up with TRBD2. The germline V gene has CDR1 LNHDA and CDR2 SQIVND (reference sequence). V was clipped by 4 bases and J by 7 bases; unmatched bases: 20. The CDR3 has 20 residues. CDR3 sequence (DNA): TGTGCCAGTAGTACGACCCTCACTAGCGGGGGGCCCCCGGTGGAGAACATTCAGTACTTC. It encodes CASSTTLTSGGPPVENIQYF.

The rearrangement uses TRBV10-3 and TRBJ1-1, with 7 bases aligning to TRBD1. Trimming cost V 6 bases and J 2 bases; bases outside gene matches: 9. The CDR3 runs to 15 residues. CDR1 is ENHRY and CDR2 is SYGVKD in the germline V gene. The CDR3 sequence: CAISTTGTVNTEAFF. CDR3 in DNA: TGTGCCATCAGCACAACCGGGACAGTCAACACTGAAGCTTTCTTT.

This chain joins TRBV6-1 and TRBJ1-6; 8 bases agree with TRBD1. Germline assignment: CDR1 MNHNS and CDR2 SASEGT. The CDR3 is 15 residues long. The ends lost 1 base at V and 7 bases at J; junction bases unmatched: 3. The CDR3, as DNA: TGTGCCAGCAGTGAAGGACAGGGGAGAAATTCACCCCTCCACTTT. This codes for CASSEGQGRNSPLHF.

The J gene is TRBJ2-7, the V gene TRBV5-4; 10 positions match TRBD1. The germline gives CDR1 SGHNT, CDR2 YYREEE (reference sequence). J gave up 3 bases and V 0 bases, and 3 bases lay outside the gene matches. The length of the CDR3 is 15 residues. CDR3 sequence reads: CASSLAGTGDYEQYF. In nucleotides, the CDR3 is TGTGCCAGCAGCTTGGCCGGGACAGGGGACTACGAGCAGTACTTC.

The chain couples TRBV6-1 to TRBJ2-5; TRBD1 might be the D (5 bases). CDR1 is MNHNS and CDR2 is SASEGT in the germline V gene. V lost 4 bases and J lost 5, with 17 bases in between. There are 15 residues in the CDR3. The CDR3 region has the DNA TGTGCCAGCAGTGTCAGCAGGACGCCAGGGGAGACCCAGTACTTC. This translates into CASSVSRTPGETQYF.

This clone was seen only a few times. This sequence joins TRBV6-4 and TRBJ1-1; D not resolved. V lost 0 bases and J lost 6, with 20 bases in between. Germline CDR1 and CDR2: MRHNA and SNTAGT. The length of the CDR3 is 17 residues. The CDR3 loop reads CASSDSEGHDGCSEAFF. The CDR3 region has the DNA TGTGCCAGCAGTGACTCAGAGGGCCATGACGGATGCTCTGAAGCTTTCTTT.

The chain combines TRBV4-1 with TRBJ2-7; 11 nucleotides align to TRBD2. The CDR3 runs to 17 residues. Unmatched junction bases numbered 12, after V lost 1 base and J lost 7 bases. Germline values: CDR1 MGHRA, CDR2 YSYEKL. The CDR3 region has the DNA TGCGCCAGCAGCCAAGGCCTAGCGGGGGGCCCCAAAAGAGAGCAGTACTTC. Amino acids: CASSQGLAGGPKREQYF.

The chain is built from TRBV5-1 and TRBJ2-3, with D possibly TRBD1 on 5 matching bases. Trimming left V 0 bases short and J 3 bases short, with 11 bases between. The CDR3 consists of 15 residues. Germline lookup yields CDR1 SGHRS and CDR2 YFSETQ. As DNA, the CDR3 is TGCGCCAGCAGCTTGGAACACAGGTATACAGATACGCAGTATTTT. Amino acids: CASSLEHRYTDTQYF.